This TCR beta chain was retrieved from a study of T cells in Graves' hyperthyroidism and ophthalmopathy. Amplified TCR beta CDR3 regions derived from RNA transcripts. First-round RT-PCR targeting the TCR CDR3 was performed with the HTBI primer set. TCRdb reanalysed the multiplex PCR reads using MiXCR and keeps one entry per CDR3 protein. Of hundreds of thousands of distinct CDR3 sequences listed, over 15% are singletons. CDR3 length: 15 residues. Per the germline V gene, CDR1 is MNHEY and CDR2 is SMNVEV (reference sequence). V lost 0 bases to trimming and J lost 4 bases, with 13 bases between them. Each diagnosis drew on symptoms, thyroxine, TRAb, thyroid ultrasound and orbital computed tomography findings. Overall study results and limits: Among clonotypes expanded in thyroid above 0.001, most were also found in blood.

This clonotype was detected only a few times. No antigen is known for it. This TCR was recovered from a woman between 50 and 59 years old with Graves' hyperthyroidism that later progressed to Graves' ophthalmopathy. The rearrangement links TRBV27 to TRBJ2-7; D ambiguous. The sample was blood. The CDR3 protein is CASSLSGSQLYEQYF. Here the CDR3 DNA reads TGTGCCAGCAGTTTATCGGGCAGCCAACTATACGAGCAGTACTTC.